The clone carrying this T cell receptor beta chain was observed a handful of times. A second roughly 6 to 11 cycle PCR used barcoded and J-beta primers. Each cDNA molecule received a tag from a template-switch adaptor that had 12 random nucleotides. TCRdb passed the 5' RACE reads through MiXCR, listing each CDR3 protein once. The sample includes approximately 800,000 distinct CDR3 sequences, more than 55% of them seen just once. The junction had 5 bases not matched to a gene; V was cut back by 2 bases and J by 4 bases. Germline V gives CDR1 SGHTA, CDR2 FQGNSA. The CDR3 has 16 amino acids. This entry comes from a study of blood T cells in healthy people across ages. Every sample gave at least 5 micrograms of total RNA when it was extracted.

The chain recombines TRBV7-2 with TRBJ2-2; 9 nucleotides match TRBD2. This clonotype originated in a man in his forties in good health. The sample was blood. The CDR3 is CASSLSRTSVTGELFF. CDR3 DNA: TGTGCCAGCAGCTTATCAAGGACTAGCGTCACCGGGGAGCTGTTTTTT.